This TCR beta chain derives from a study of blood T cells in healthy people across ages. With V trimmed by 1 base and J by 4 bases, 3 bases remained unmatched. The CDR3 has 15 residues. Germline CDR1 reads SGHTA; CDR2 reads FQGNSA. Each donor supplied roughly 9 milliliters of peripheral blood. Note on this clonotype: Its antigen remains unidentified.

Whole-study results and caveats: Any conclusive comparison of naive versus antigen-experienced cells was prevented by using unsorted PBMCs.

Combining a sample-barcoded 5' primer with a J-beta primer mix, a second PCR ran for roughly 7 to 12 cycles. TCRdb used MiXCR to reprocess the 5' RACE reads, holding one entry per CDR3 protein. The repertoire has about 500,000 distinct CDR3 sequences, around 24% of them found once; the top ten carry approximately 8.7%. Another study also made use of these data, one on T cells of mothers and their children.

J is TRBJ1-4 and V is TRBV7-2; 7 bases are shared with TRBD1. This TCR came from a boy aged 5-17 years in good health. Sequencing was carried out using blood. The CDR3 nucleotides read TGTGCCAGCAGCTTAGAGGGACAGATTAATGAAAAACTGTTTTTT. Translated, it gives CASSLEGQINEKLFF.